Below, one T cell receptor (beta chain) is given with its context. What it recognizes is unknown. TCRdb recomputed calls from the RT-PCR reads with MiXCR, one row per CDR3 protein. The table lists 600,000 to 850,000 distinct CDR3 sequences, 14% of them singletons. V lost 4 bases, J lost 8 bases, and 14 bases lay in between. This CDR3 spans 13 amino acids. Per the germline V gene, CDR1 is MNHEY and CDR2 is SVGEGT. These data come from a study of response to subunit inactivated influenza vaccine. Overall study results and limits: Only a handful of new T cells, the authors suggested, are recruited with each seasonal influenza vaccination.

The sample here was PBMCs from blood, taken around 15 days before vaccination. The V and J genes are TRBV6-2 or TRBV6-3 and TRBJ1-1; D ambiguous. This clonotype was obtained from a man aged 45-65 years who received an inactivated influenza vaccine. The CDR3 loop is CASSFMDRGEAFF. The DNA of the CDR3 is TGTGCCAGCAGTTTCATGGATCGGGGAGAAGCTTTCTTT.